These T cell receptor beta chains were read from a single sample in a study of blood T cell repertoires in COVID-19. Clones were sequenced by immunoSEQ multiplex PCR, and TCRdb holds only the in-frame ones, with some missing. Among about 230,000 clones listed, approximately 87% were seen once. The source material was PBMCs or T cells enriched from blood (not recorded which). These receptors originate from a woman in her forties or fifties in a cohort exposed to, infected with or recovered from COVID-19 (not recorded which). CDR3s include the opening cysteine and the closing phenylalanine or tryptophan. D genes are given only for firm matches. Clone size appears in some rows only: once, few, many, or a class for an expanded clone.

d_call: .
j_call: TRBJ1-3
v_call: TRBV18
clone_size: once
cdr3_aa: CASSHLGDSENTIYF
cdr3_nt: TGTGCCAGCTCACACCTTGGGGACTCTGAAAACACCATATATTTT

d_call: TRBD2
j_call: TRBJ2-5
v_call: TRBV5-1
clone_size: .
cdr3_aa: CASSPPGVAGPETQYF
cdr3_nt: TGCGCCAGCAGCCCCCCCGGGGTAGCGGGGCCAGAGACCCAGTACTTC

d_call: .
j_call: TRBJ1-4
v_call: TRBV30
clone_size: .
cdr3_aa: CAWRNQGKGEKLFF
cdr3_nt: TGTGCCTGGAGGAATCAGGGGAAAGGCGAAAAACTGTTTTTT

d_call: .
j_call: TRBJ1-1
v_call: TRBV3-1/TRBV3-2
clone_size: few
cdr3_aa: CASSQDNPQGRNTEAFF
cdr3_nt: TGTGCCAGCAGCCAAGATAACCCCCAGGGAAGGAACACTGAAGCTTTCTTT

d_call: .
j_call: TRBJ2-3
v_call: TRBV21-1
clone_size: .
cdr3_aa: CASSTGRIPYSTDTQYF
cdr3_nt: TGTGCCAGCAGCACTGGCAGAATCCCTTATAGCACAGATACGCAGTATTTT

d_call: .
j_call: TRBJ2-3
v_call: TRBV2
clone_size: .
cdr3_aa: CASSEGILRGTDTQYF
cdr3_nt: TGTGCCAGCAGTGAAGGAATCCTTAGAGGCACAGATACGCAGTATTTT

d_call: .
j_call: TRBJ2-5
v_call: TRBV20-1
clone_size: .
cdr3_aa: CSVGQAETQYF
cdr3_nt: TGCAGTGTGGGGCAGGCGGAGACCCAGTACTTC

d_call: .
j_call: TRBJ2-2
v_call: TRBV1
clone_size: .
cdr3_aa: CTSSQEGCRQLAGGWNTGELFF
cdr3_nt: TGCACCAGCAGCCAAGAGGGCTGCCGTCAGCTAGCGGGGGGCTGGAACACCGGGGAGCTGTTTTTT

d_call: .
j_call: TRBJ1-6
v_call: TRBV4-3
clone_size: .
cdr3_aa: CASSQDFLADNSPLHF
cdr3_nt: TGCGCCAGCAGCCAAGATTTTTTGGCGGATAATTCACCCCTCCACTTT

d_call: TRBD2
j_call: TRBJ2-3
v_call: TRBV3-1/TRBV3-2
clone_size: .
cdr3_aa: CASSLNSRGGARTQYF
cdr3_nt: TGTGCCAGCAGTCTTAACTCCCGCGGGGGGGCCCGAACGCAGTATTTT

d_call: TRBD2
j_call: TRBJ2-1
v_call: TRBV7-9
clone_size: .
cdr3_aa: CASSSSGGGFYNEQFF
cdr3_nt: TGTGCCAGCAGCTCTAGCGGGGGGGGTTTCTACAATGAGCAGTTCTTC

d_call: TRBD1
j_call: TRBJ1-2
v_call: TRBV28
clone_size: .
cdr3_aa: CASSSGGPYGYTF
cdr3_nt: TGTGCCAGCAGTTCAGGGGGTCCCTATGGCTACACCTTC

d_call: .
j_call: TRBJ2-2
v_call: TRBV19
clone_size: .
cdr3_aa: CASSIRAGELFF
cdr3_nt: TGTGCCAGTAGTATAAGAGCGGGGGAGCTGTTTTTT

d_call: .
j_call: TRBJ1-5
v_call: TRBV30
clone_size: .
cdr3_aa: CAWSVRGGWNQPQHF
cdr3_nt: TGTGCCTGGAGTGTACGGGGAGGGTGGAATCAGCCCCAGCATTTT

d_call: TRBD1
j_call: TRBJ1-1
v_call: TRBV7-9
clone_size: .
cdr3_aa: CASSLAGTGARDTEAFF
cdr3_nt: TGTGCCAGCAGCTTAGCTGGGACAGGGGCGAGGGACACTGAAGCTTTCTTT

d_call: .
j_call: TRBJ2-2
v_call: TRBV2
clone_size: few
cdr3_aa: CASSAQGTGELFF
cdr3_nt: TGTGCCAGCAGTGCCCAGGGGACCGGGGAGCTGTTTTTT

d_call: .
j_call: TRBJ1-2
v_call: TRBV29-1
clone_size: .
cdr3_aa: CSAQEEGYGYTF
cdr3_nt: TGCAGCGCCCAGGAAGAGGGCTATGGCTACACCTTC

d_call: TRBD1
j_call: TRBJ1-6
v_call: TRBV4-3
clone_size: .
cdr3_aa: CASSQETGTSPLHF
cdr3_nt: TGCGCCAGCAGCCAAGAGACAGGGACTTCACCCCTCCACTTT

d_call: .
j_call: TRBJ2-5
v_call: TRBV5-1
clone_size: many
cdr3_aa: CASSQPPGETQYF
cdr3_nt: TGCGCCAGCAGCCAACCCCCAGGGGAGACCCAGTACTTC

d_call: .
j_call: TRBJ1-2
v_call: TRBV5-1
clone_size: .
cdr3_aa: CASSGNYGYTF
cdr3_nt: TGCGCCAGCAGTGGCAACTATGGCTACACCTTC

d_call: .
j_call: TRBJ1-1
v_call: TRBV9
clone_size: .
cdr3_aa: CASSVGPDTEAFF
cdr3_nt: TGTGCCAGCAGCGTGGGCCCTGACACTGAAGCTTTCTTT

d_call: .
j_call: TRBJ1-1
v_call: TRBV28
clone_size: .
cdr3_aa: CASSLTRNTEAFF
cdr3_nt: TGTGCCAGCAGTCTCACACGGAACACTGAAGCTTTCTTT

d_call: TRBD1
j_call: TRBJ1-1
v_call: TRBV5-1
clone_size: .
cdr3_aa: CASSPGQGANTEAFF
cdr3_nt: TGCGCCAGCAGCCCAGGACAGGGCGCGAACACTGAAGCTTTCTTT

d_call: .
j_call: TRBJ1-3
v_call: TRBV30
clone_size: .
cdr3_aa: CAWRTHSTTASGNTIYF
cdr3_nt: TGTGCCTGGAGGACACACTCGACAACCGCAAGTGGAAACACCATATATTTT

d_call: .
j_call: TRBJ1-4
v_call: TRBV9
clone_size: .
cdr3_aa: CASSVAGGREKLFF
cdr3_nt: TGTGCCAGCAGCGTAGCGGGGGGTCGAGAAAAACTGTTTTTT

d_call: TRBD1
j_call: TRBJ2-3
v_call: TRBV19
clone_size: .
cdr3_aa: CASRRDRGTDTQYF
cdr3_nt: TGTGCCAGTAGGCGGGACAGGGGCACAGATACGCAGTATTTT

d_call: .
j_call: TRBJ1-1
v_call: TRBV12-3/TRBV12-4
clone_size: .
cdr3_aa: CASSLTGNTEAFF
cdr3_nt: TGTGCCAGCAGTCTAACAGGAAACACTGAAGCTTTCTTT

d_call: .
j_call: TRBJ1-2
v_call: TRBV6-5
clone_size: .
cdr3_aa: CASRTTRDYGYTF
cdr3_nt: TGTGCCAGCAGGACGACAAGAGACTATGGCTACACCTTC

d_call: TRBD1
j_call: TRBJ1-1
v_call: TRBV2
clone_size: .
cdr3_aa: CASGGTGEAFF
cdr3_nt: TGTGCCAGCGGGGGGACAGGTGAAGCTTTCTTT

d_call: .
j_call: TRBJ1-2
v_call: TRBV7-3
clone_size: .
cdr3_aa: CASSLNPPRGGAGGYTF
cdr3_nt: TGTGCCAGCAGCTTAAATCCCCCTCGGGGGGGCGCGGGTGGCTACACCTTC

d_call: .
j_call: TRBJ1-1
v_call: TRBV5-6
clone_size: few
cdr3_aa: CASSLGPGAFF
cdr3_nt: TGTGCCAGCAGCTTGGGCCCCGGAGCTTTCTTT

d_call: TRBD2
j_call: TRBJ2-1
v_call: TRBV4-3
clone_size: .
cdr3_aa: CASRVGLAGSYNEQFF
cdr3_nt: TGCGCCAGCCGGGTAGGACTAGCGGGGAGTTACAATGAGCAGTTCTTC

d_call: .
j_call: TRBJ2-7
v_call: TRBV28
clone_size: .
cdr3_aa: CASSLFSLAGRSYEQYF
cdr3_nt: TGTGCCAGCAGTTTATTTAGTTTGGCGGGGCGATCCTACGAGCAGTACTTC

d_call: .
j_call: TRBJ1-1
v_call: TRBV7-8
clone_size: .
cdr3_aa: CASSLVSGNTEAFF
cdr3_nt: TGTGCCAGCAGCTTAGTGTCGGGGAACACTGAAGCTTTCTTT

d_call: TRBD1
j_call: TRBJ1-1
v_call: TRBV12-3/TRBV12-4
clone_size: .
cdr3_aa: CASSLNQGAEAFF
cdr3_nt: TGTGCCAGCAGTTTAAATCAGGGGGCTGAAGCTTTCTTT

d_call: .
j_call: TRBJ2-5
v_call: TRBV7-6
clone_size: few
cdr3_aa: CASSSDPGQQETQYF
cdr3_nt: TGTGCCAGCAGCTCCGACCCAGGACAACAAGAGACCCAGTACTTC

d_call: TRBD2
j_call: TRBJ2-7
v_call: TRBV27
clone_size: .
cdr3_aa: CASSTLLAGRSYEQYF
cdr3_nt: TGTGCCAGCAGTACCCTTCTAGCGGGGAGGTCCTACGAGCAGTACTTC

d_call: .
j_call: TRBJ2-3
v_call: TRBV27
clone_size: .
cdr3_aa: CASSFLRADTQYF
cdr3_nt: TGTGCCAGCAGTTTTCTTAGAGCAGATACGCAGTATTTT

d_call: TRBD1
j_call: TRBJ2-1
v_call: TRBV11-2
clone_size: .
cdr3_aa: CASSPQGLGSYNEQFF
cdr3_nt: TGTGCCAGCAGCCCACAGGGGTTGGGCTCCTACAATGAGCAGTTCTTC

d_call: TRBD2
j_call: TRBJ2-1
v_call: TRBV7-2
clone_size: once
cdr3_aa: CASSLARTSGGADEQFF
cdr3_nt: TGTGCCAGCAGCTTAGCTCGGACTAGCGGGGGGGCCGATGAGCAGTTCTTC

d_call: .
j_call: TRBJ2-2
v_call: TRBV18
clone_size: .
cdr3_aa: CASSPRGINTGELFF
cdr3_nt: TGTGCCAGCTCACCGAGGGGGATCAACACCGGGGAGCTGTTTTTT

d_call: TRBD1
j_call: TRBJ1-1
v_call: TRBV5-6
clone_size: .
cdr3_aa: CASRNRDRGFGAFF
cdr3_nt: TGTGCCAGCCGAAACCGGGACAGGGGATTCGGAGCTTTCTTT

d_call: .
j_call: TRBJ1-1
v_call: TRBV7-9
clone_size: .
cdr3_aa: CASNYRPDTEAFF
cdr3_nt: TGTGCCAGCAATTACAGGCCAGACACTGAAGCTTTCTTT

d_call: .
j_call: TRBJ2-3
v_call: TRBV13
clone_size: .
cdr3_aa: CASSFSGETSTDTQYF
cdr3_nt: TGTGCCAGCAGCTTTAGCGGCGAGACTAGCACAGATACGCAGTATTTT

d_call: TRBD2
j_call: TRBJ2-4
v_call: TRBV7-2
clone_size: .
cdr3_aa: CASSSRWGEGAKNIQYF
cdr3_nt: TGTGCCAGCAGCTCCCGGTGGGGGGAGGGGGCCAAAAACATTCAGTACTTC

d_call: .
j_call: TRBJ1-1
v_call: TRBV3-1/TRBV3-2
clone_size: .
cdr3_aa: CASSSLTGWNTEAFF
cdr3_nt: TGTGCCAGCAGCTCGTTGACAGGTTGGAACACTGAAGCTTTCTTT

d_call: .
j_call: TRBJ2-2
v_call: TRBV7-2
clone_size: .
cdr3_aa: CASSPRQLNTGELFF
cdr3_nt: TGTGCCAGCAGCCCCAGACAGCTGAACACCGGGGAGCTGTTTTTT

d_call: .
j_call: TRBJ2-1
v_call: TRBV5-1
clone_size: few
cdr3_aa: CASSLVLVRASYNEQFF
cdr3_nt: TGCGCCAGCAGCTTGGTCCTGGTCAGGGCGTCCTACAATGAGCAGTTCTTC

d_call: .
j_call: TRBJ2-2
v_call: TRBV5-1
clone_size: .
cdr3_aa: CASSSYRRGTNTGELFF
cdr3_nt: TGCGCCAGCAGCTCATACCGAAGGGGAACGAACACCGGGGAGCTGTTTTTT

d_call: TRBD2
j_call: TRBJ2-5
v_call: TRBV5-6
clone_size: .
cdr3_aa: CASSSVAGGQETQYF
cdr3_nt: TGTGCCAGCAGCTCCGTAGCGGGGGGTCAAGAGACCCAGTACTTC